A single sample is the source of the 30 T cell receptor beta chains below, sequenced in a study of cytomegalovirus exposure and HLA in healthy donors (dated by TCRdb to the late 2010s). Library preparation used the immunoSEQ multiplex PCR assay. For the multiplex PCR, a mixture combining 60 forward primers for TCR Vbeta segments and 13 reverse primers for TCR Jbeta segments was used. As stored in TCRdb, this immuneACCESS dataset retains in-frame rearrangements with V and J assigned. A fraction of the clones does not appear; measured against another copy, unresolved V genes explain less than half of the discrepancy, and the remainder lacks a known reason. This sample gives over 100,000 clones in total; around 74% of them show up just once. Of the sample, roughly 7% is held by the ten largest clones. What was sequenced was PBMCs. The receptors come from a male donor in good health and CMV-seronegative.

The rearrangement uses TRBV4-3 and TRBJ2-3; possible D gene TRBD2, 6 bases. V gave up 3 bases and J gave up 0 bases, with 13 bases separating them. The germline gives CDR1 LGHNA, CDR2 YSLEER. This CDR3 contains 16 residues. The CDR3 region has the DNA TGCGCCAGCAGCCAGAACCCCGGGACTAGCACAGATACGCAGTATTTT. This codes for CASSQNPGTSTDTQYF.

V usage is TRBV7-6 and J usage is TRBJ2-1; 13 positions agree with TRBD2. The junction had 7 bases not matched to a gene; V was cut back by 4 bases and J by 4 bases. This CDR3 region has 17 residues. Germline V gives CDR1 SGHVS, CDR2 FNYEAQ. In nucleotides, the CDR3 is TGTGCCAGCAGCTACAGGGGGACTAGCGGGACTTACAATGAGCAGTTCTTC. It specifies CASSYRGTSGTYNEQFF.

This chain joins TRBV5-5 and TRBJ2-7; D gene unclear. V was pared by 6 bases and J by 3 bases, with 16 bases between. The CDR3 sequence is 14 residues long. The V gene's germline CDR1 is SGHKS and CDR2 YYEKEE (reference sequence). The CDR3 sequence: CASTPPNTYYEQYF. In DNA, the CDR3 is TGTGCCAGCACCCCACCCAATACCTACTACGAGCAGTACTTC.

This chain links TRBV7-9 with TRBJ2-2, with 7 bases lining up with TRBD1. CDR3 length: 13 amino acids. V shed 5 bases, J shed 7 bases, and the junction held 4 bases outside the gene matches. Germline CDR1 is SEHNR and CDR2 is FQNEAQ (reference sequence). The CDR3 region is CASSLRQGGELFF. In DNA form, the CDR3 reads TGTGCCAGCAGCCTCCGACAGGGCGGGGAGCTGTTTTTT. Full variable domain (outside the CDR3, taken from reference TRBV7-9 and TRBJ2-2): DTGVSQNPRHKITKRGQNVTFRCDPISEHNRLYWYRQTLGQGPEFLTYFQNEAQLEKSRLLSDRFSAERPKGSFSTLEIQRTEQGDSAMYLCASSLRQGGELFFGEGSRLTVL.

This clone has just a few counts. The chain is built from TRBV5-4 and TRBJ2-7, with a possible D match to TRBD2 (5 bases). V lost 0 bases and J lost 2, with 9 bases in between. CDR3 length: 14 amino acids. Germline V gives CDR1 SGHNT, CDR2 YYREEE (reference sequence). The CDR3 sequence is CASSLGGQTYEQYF. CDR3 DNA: TGTGCCAGCAGCTTGGGCGGGCAAACCTACGAGCAGTACTTC.

The CDR3 reads CASSDRVGTDTQYF. The CDR3 bases are TGTGCCAGCAGCGACAGGGTAGGGACAGATACGCAGTATTTT. The V call is TRBV6-1, the J call TRBJ2-3, with TRBD1 identical over 7 bases. The CDR3 length is 14 residues. Germline loops: CDR1 MNHNS, CDR2 SASEGT. V trimming: 6 bases; J trimming: 3 bases; junction bases outside the gene matches: 6.

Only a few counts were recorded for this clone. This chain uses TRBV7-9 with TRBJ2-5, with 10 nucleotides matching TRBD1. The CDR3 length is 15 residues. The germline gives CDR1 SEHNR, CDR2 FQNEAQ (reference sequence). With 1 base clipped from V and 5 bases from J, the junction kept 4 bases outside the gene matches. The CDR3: CASSLGGTGVETQYF. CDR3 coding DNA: TGTGCCAGCAGCTTAGGAGGGACAGGGGTTGAGACCCAGTACTTC.

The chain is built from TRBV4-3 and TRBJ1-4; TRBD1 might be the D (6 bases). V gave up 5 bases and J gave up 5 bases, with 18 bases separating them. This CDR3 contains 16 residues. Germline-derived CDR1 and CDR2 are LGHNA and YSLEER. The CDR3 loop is CASSTTPDSSNEKLFF. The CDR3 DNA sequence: TGCGCCAGCAGCACGACCCCGGACAGTTCGAATGAAAAACTGTTTTTT.

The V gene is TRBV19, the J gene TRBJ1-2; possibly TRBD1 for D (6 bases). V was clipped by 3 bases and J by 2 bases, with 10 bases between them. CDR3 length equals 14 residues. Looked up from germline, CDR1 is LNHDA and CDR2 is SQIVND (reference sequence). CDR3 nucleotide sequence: TGTGCCAGTAGTATGGACAGTGTCAACTATGGCTACACCTTC. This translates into CASSMDSVNYGYTF.

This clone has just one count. CDR3 in DNA: TGTGCCAGCAGTCCCGACAGGGCACCCTACGAGCAGTACTTC. This codes for CASSPDRAPYEQYF. V is TRBV28 and J is TRBJ2-7, with 7 bases identical to TRBD1. The germline V gene has CDR1 MDHEN and CDR2 SYDVKM. The CDR3 is 14 amino acids. With 5 bases clipped from V and 2 bases from J, the junction kept 6 bases outside the gene matches.

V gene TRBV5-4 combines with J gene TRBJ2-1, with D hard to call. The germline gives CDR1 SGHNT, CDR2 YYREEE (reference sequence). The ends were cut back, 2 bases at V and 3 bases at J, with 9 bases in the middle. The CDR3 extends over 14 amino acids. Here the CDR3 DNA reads TGTGCCAGCAGCTTTAACACAAACTACAATGAGCAGTTCTTC. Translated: CASSFNTNYNEQFF.

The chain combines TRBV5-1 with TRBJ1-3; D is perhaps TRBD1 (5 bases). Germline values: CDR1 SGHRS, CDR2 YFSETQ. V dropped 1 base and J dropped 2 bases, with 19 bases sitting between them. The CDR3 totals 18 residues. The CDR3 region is CASSLKNSREGPGNTIYF. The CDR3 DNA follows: TGCGCCAGCAGCTTGAAAAACTCCAGGGAAGGCCCTGGAAACACCATATATTTT.

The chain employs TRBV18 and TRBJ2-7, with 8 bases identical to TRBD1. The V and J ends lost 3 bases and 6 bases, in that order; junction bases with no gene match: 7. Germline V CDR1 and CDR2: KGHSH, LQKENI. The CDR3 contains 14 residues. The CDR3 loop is CASSPVQGASEQYF. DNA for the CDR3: TGTGCCAGCTCACCTGTGCAGGGGGCTAGCGAGCAGTACTTC.

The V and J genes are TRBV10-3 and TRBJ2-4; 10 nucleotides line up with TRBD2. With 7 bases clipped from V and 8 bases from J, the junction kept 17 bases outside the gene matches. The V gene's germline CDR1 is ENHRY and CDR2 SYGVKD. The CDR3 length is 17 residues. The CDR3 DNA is TGTGCCATCATCAGGGAAGCGAGCGGGAGGGCCATCGACATTCAGTACTTC. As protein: CAIIREASGRAIDIQYF.

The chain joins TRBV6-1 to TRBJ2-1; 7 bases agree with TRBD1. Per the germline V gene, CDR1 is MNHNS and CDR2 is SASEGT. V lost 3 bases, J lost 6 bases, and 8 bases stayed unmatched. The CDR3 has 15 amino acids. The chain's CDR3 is CASSDPGTERNEQFF. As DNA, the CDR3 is TGTGCCAGCAGTGACCCCGGGACAGAACGCAATGAGCAGTTCTTC.

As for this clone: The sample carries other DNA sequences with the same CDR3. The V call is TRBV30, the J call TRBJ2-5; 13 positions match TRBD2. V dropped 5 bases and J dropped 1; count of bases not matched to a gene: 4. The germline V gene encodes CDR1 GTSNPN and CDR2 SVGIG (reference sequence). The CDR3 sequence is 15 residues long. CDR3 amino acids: CAWGGLAGIQETQYF. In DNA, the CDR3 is TGTGCCTGGGGGGGACTAGCGGGAATCCAAGAGACCCAGTACTTC.

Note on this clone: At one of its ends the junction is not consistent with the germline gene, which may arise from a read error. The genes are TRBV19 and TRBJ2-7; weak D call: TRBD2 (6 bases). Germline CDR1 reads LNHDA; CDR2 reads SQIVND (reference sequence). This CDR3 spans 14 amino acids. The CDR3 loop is CASSIDGGAYEQYF. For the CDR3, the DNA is TGTGCCAGTAGCATAGACGGGGGTGCCTACGAGCAGTACTTC.

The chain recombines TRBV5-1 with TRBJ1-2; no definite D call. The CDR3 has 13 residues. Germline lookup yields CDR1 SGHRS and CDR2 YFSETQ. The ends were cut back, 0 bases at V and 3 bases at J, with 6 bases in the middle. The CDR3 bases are TGCGCCAGCAGCTTGGCCCCAGACTATGGCTACACCTTC. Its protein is CASSLAPDYGYTF.

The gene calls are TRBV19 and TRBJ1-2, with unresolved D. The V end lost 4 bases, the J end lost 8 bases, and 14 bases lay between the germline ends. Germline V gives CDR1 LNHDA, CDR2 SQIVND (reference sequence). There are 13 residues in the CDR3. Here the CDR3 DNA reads TGTGCCAGTAGTAGATCCAGTCTTAAAGGCTACACCTTC. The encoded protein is CASSRSSLKGYTF.

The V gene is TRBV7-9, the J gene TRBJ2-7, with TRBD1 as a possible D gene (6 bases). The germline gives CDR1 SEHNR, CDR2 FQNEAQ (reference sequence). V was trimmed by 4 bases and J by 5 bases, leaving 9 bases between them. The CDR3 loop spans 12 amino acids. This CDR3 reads CASSYTGNEQYF. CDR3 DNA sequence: TGTGCCAGCAGCTATACAGGGAACGAGCAGTACTTC.

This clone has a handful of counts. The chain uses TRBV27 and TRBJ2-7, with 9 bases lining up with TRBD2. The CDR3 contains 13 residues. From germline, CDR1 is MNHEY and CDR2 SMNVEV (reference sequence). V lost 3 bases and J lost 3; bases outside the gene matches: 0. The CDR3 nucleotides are TGTGCCAGCAGTTTTAGCGGGAGCTACGAGCAGTACTTC. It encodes CASSFSGSYEQYF.

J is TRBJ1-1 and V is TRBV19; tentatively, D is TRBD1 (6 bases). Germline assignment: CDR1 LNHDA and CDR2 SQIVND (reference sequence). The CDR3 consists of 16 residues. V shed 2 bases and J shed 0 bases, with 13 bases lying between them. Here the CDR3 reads CASSIFADRLNTEAFF. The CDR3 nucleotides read TGTGCCAGTAGTATATTCGCCGACAGGCTGAACACTGAAGCTTTCTTT.

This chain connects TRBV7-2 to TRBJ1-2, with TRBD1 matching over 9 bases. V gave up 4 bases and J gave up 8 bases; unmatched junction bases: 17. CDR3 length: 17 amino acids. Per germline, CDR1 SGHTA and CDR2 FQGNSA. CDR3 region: CASSSPGQGRLSGGYTF. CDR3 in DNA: TGTGCCAGCAGCTCCCCGGGACAGGGTCGACTATCAGGAGGCTACACCTTC.

The CDR3 sequence: CASSQVSNTGELFF. The CDR3 DNA reads as TGCGCCAGCAGCCAAGTATCCAACACCGGGGAGCTGTTTTTT. J is TRBJ2-2 and V is TRBV4-1; D unresolved. The V gene's germline CDR1 is MGHRA and CDR2 YSYEKL. Trimming stripped 1 base from V and 2 bases from J, with 5 bases between. The CDR3 is 14 residues long.

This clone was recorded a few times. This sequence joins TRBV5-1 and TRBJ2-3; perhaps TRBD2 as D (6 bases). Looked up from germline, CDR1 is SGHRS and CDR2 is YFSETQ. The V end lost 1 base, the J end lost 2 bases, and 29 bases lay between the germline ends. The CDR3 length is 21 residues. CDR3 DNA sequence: TGCGCCAGCAGCTTGCAGCGGGCCCTACCCAATAGCACAGATAACACAGATACGCAGTATTTT. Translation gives CASSLQRALPNSTDNTDTQYF. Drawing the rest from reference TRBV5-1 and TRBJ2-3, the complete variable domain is KAGVTQTPRYLIKTRGQQVTLSCSPISGHRSVSWYQQTPGQGLQFLFEYFSETQRNKGNFPGRFSGRQFSNSRSEMNVSTLELGDSALYLCASSLQRALPNSTDNTDTQYFGPGTRLTVL.

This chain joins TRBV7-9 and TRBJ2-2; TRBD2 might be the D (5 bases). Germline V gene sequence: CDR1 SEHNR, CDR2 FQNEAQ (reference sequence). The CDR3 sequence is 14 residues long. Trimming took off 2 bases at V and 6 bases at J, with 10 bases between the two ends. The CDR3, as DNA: TGTGCCAGCAGCTTAAGAGGGAGCCCCGGGGAGCTGTTTTTT. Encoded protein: CASSLRGSPGELFF.

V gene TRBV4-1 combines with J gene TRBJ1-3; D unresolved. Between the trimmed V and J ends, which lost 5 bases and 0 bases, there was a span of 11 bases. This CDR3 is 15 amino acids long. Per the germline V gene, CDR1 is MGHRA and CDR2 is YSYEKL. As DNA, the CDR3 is TGCGCCAGCAGCGCGGGCCCGAGCTCTGGAAACACCATATATTTT. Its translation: CASSAGPSSGNTIYF.

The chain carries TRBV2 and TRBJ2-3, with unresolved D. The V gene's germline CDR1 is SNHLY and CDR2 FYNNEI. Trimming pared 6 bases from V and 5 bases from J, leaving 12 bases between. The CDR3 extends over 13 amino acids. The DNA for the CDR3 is TGTGCCAGCAGGGAGAACCGCGGAGATACGCAGTATTTT. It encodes CASRENRGDTQYF.

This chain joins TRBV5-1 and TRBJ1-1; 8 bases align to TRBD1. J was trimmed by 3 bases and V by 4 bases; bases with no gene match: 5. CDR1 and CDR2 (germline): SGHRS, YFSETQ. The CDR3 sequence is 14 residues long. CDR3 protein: CASSGQGQDTEAFF. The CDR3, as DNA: TGCGCCAGCAGCGGCCAGGGACAGGACACTGAAGCTTTCTTT.

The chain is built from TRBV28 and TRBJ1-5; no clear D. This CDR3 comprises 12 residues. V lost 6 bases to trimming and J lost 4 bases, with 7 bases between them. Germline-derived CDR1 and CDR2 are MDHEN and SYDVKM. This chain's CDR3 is CASSIRNQPQHF. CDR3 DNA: TGTGCCAGCAGCATTAGAAATCAGCCCCAGCATTTT.